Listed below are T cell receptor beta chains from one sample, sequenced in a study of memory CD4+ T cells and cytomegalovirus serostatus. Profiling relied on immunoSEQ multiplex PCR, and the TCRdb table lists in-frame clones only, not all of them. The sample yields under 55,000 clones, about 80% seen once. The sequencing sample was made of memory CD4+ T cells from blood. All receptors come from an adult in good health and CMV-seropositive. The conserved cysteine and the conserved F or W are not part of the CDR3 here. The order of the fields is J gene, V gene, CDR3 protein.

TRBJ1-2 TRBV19 ASSILAGGYGYT
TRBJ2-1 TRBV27 ASSFGWRDYNEQF
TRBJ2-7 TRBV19 ASSPAVDSGYEQY
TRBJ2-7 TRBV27 ASSLSFGGAFSYEQY
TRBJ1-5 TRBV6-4 ASSDAGTGGPNSNQPQH
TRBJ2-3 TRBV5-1 ASSLTGADTQY
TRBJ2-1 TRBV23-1 ARHPNGTLYNEQF
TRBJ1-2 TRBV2 ASSLKTGVNYGYT
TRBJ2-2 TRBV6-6 ASSPSLPGELF
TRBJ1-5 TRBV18 ASSLADGSNQPQH
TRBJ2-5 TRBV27 ASSLSYRVRQETQY
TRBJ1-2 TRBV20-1 SARWGGYT
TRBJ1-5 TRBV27 ASSSVYSNQPQH
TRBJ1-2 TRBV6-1 ASSEALDGGPYGYT
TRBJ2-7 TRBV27 ASRRDSGEAYEQY
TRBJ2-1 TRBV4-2 ASSQDLRTTEQF
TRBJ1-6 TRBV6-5 ATRGDGSYNSPLH
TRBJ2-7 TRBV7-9 ASSSNRKQY
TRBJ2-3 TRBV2 ASMRWGGGTDTQY
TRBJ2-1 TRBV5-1 ASSWTGTSVFDEQF
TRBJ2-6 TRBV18 ASSRGQISGANVLT
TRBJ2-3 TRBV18 ASSPLRASGGLSTDTQY
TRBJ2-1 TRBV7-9 ASSLVPGLRNEQF
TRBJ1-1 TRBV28 ASSLIQSNTEAF
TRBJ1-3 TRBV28 ASHLRGGRYSGNTIY
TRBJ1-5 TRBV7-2 ASSLGSGSNQPQH
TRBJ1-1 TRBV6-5 ASRGSYTAEAF
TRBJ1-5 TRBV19 ASRLQENSNQPQH
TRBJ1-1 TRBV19 ASSITRTGLNTEAF
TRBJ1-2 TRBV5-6 ASSPSGQGVYGYT
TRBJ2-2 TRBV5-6 ASRRLAGHTGELF
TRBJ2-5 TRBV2 ASSGGGAKETQY
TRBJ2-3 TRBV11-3 ASSLGAGTGGDTQY
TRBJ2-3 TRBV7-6 ASSLVGGGTDTQY
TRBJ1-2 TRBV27 ASSGQGLYGYT
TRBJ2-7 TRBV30 AGGPLAYEQY
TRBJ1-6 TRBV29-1 SVEVPPTYNSPLH
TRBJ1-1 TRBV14 ASKTGTGNTEAF
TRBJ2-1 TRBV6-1 ASNLAGVEF
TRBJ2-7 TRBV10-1 ASSDSKAEQY
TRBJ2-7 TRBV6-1 ASSTTGEEY
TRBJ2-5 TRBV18 ASSPSFGETQY
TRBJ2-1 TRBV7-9 ASSSLAYNEQF
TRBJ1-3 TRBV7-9 ASSPKVRVGGNTIY
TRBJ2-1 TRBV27 ASSAFYNEQF
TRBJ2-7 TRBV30 AWSVLLGQVHEQY
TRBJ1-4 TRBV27 ASKRGTGNEKLF
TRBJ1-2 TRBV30 ASQGNSFDGYT
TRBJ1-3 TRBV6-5 ASSYSGPNTGNTIY
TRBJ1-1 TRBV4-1 ASSQDPAGAFRASF